These 24 T cell receptor beta chains share one sample of origin, sequenced in a study of T-cell reconstitution after alpha-beta-depleted transplantation in children. Construction of the TCRbeta library involved unique molecular identifiers. MiXCR, applied by TCRdb to the PCR reads, yields one record per CDR3 protein. The table records 700,000 to 950,000 distinct CDR3 sequences, about 16% of them present only once. The specimen was PBMCs, mostly from graft donor cells, collected 360 days after TCRalphabeta/CD19-depleted stem cell transplant. The source is a male patient between 5 and 17 years old who had a stem cell transplant for acute lymphoblastic leukemia, so the T cells may come from the graft donor.

This clonotype was found many times. The chain recombines TRBV29-1 with TRBJ2-1, with 8 bases that match TRBD2. CDR1 is SQVTM, CDR2 ANQGSEA, per germline. The CDR3 loop spans 14 amino acids. V lost 4 bases, J lost 4 bases, and 6 bases stayed unmatched. This CDR3 is CSVGARGRYNEQFF. The DNA for the CDR3 is TGCAGCGTTGGGGCCCGCGGGAGGTACAATGAGCAGTTCTTC.

This clonotype has just a few counts. V usage is TRBV12-3 or TRBV12-4 and J usage is TRBJ2-7; 7 bases agree with TRBD1. The CDR3 is made up of 15 amino acids. Losses at the gene ends were 8 bases for V and 4 bases for J; bases not matched to a gene: 14. As DNA, the CDR3 is TGTGCCAGCTCCCCCCAGCCGACAGGGACATACGAGCAGTACTTC. Translation gives CASSPQPTGTYEQYF.

This clonotype was seen at least ten times. The chain links TRBV7-9 to TRBJ2-1; possible D gene TRBD2, 6 bases. V was cut by 4 bases and J by 2 bases, with 15 bases left in between. Germline values: CDR1 SEHNR, CDR2 FQNEAQ (reference sequence). The CDR3 loop spans 16 amino acids. The CDR3 loop is CASSSPPRGPYNEQFF. CDR3 bases: TGTGCCAGCAGCTCCCCCCCGCGGGGACCCTACAATGAGCAGTTCTTC.

The genes are TRBV20-1 and TRBJ2-5, with a tentative D call TRBD1 (6 bases). Trimming took off 4 bases at V and 2 bases at J, with 11 bases between the two ends. CDR3 length: 13 residues. CDR1 and CDR2 (germline): DFQATT, SNEGSKA (reference sequence). CDR3 amino acids: CSATRTAQETQYF. DNA of the CDR3: TGCAGTGCTACACGGACAGCTCAAGAGACCCAGTACTTC.

This clonotype has more than one count but fewer than ten. CDR3 sequence: CASSQWTGSNTEAFF. For the CDR3, the DNA is TGTGCCAGCAGCCAGTGGACGGGGTCGAACACTGAAGCTTTCTTT. The chain links TRBV3-1 to TRBJ1-1; no firm D call. V was trimmed by 3 bases and J by 1 base, leaving 12 bases between them. The V gene's germline CDR1 is LGHDT and CDR2 YNNKEL (reference sequence). CDR3 length: 15 residues.

This chain links TRBV7-6 with TRBJ2-5; TRBD2 aligns across 8 bases. Trimming took 4 bases from V and 4 from J; bases not matched to a gene: 5. This CDR3 spans 14 amino acids. The germline gives CDR1 SGHVS, CDR2 FNYEAQ. The CDR3 reads CASSSRLAGETQYF. The CDR3 nucleotides are TGTGCCAGCAGCTCGAGGCTAGCGGGAGAGACCCAGTACTTC.

This clonotype was observed a few times. This rearrangement joins TRBV24-1 to TRBJ2-7; 12 positions agree with TRBD1. The CDR3 sequence is 14 residues long. Germline V gene sequence: CDR1 KGHDR, CDR2 SFDVKD. Trimming removed 8 bases from V and 4 bases from J; junction bases left unmatched: 5. The CDR3 DNA reads as TGTGCCACCAAACTGGGACAGGGGGCATACGAGCAGTACTTC. As protein: CATKLGQGAYEQYF.

This clonotype was found a few times. The V and J genes are TRBV6-2 or TRBV6-3 and TRBJ2-5; D possibly corresponds to TRBD2 (5 bases). CDR3 length equals 14 residues. Germline V gives CDR1 MNHEY, CDR2 SVGEGT. V lost 6 bases to trimming and J lost 5 bases, with 16 bases between them. CDR3 sequence (DNA): TGTGCCAGCAGCTCCCCCCGGGATGGCGAGACCCAGTACTTC. It yields the protein CASSSPRDGETQYF.

This clonotype was seen repeatedly, ten times or more. The chain is built from TRBV5-1 and TRBJ2-2; 9 bases map to TRBD2. The CDR3 totals 15 residues. V shed 4 bases, J shed 4 bases, and the junction held 5 bases outside the gene matches. Germline CDR1 SGHRS, CDR2 YFSETQ. CDR3 residues: CASSRLSGSTGELFF. CDR3 DNA: TGCGCCAGCAGCCGGCTTAGCGGGAGCACCGGGGAGCTGTTTTTT.

V and J are TRBV29-1 and TRBJ1-2; 8 bases line up with TRBD1. The CDR3 covers 12 residues. Germline assignment: CDR1 SQVTM and CDR2 ANQGSEA. Trimming cost V 7 bases and J 11 bases; bases outside gene matches: 12. The CDR3 reads CSALTGALVYTF. For the CDR3, the DNA is TGCAGCGCCCTGACAGGGGCCCTGGTGTACACCTTC.

The chain links TRBV5-1 to TRBJ2-7; 7 bases agree with TRBD1. The CDR3 consists of 13 residues. Germline values: CDR1 SGHRS, CDR2 YFSETQ. After removal of 5 bases from V and 2 bases from J, the junction contained 4 bases not matched to a gene. CDR3 bases: TGCGCCAGCAGGTGGGACAGTACCTACGAGCAGTACTTC. It translates to CASRWDSTYEQYF.

The rearrangement links TRBV7-6 to TRBJ2-1; 11 positions match TRBD2. The CDR3 has 16 amino acids. Germline CDR1 and CDR2: SGHVS and FNYEAQ. V trimming: 5 bases; J trimming: 8 bases; junction bases outside the gene matches: 11. CDR3 nucleotide sequence: TGTGCCAGCAGCCCCCGTGGGGTAGCGGGAGGGTATGAGCAGTTCTTC. It encodes CASSPRGVAGGYEQFF.

This clonotype was seen only a few times. The chain uses TRBV5-1 and TRBJ2-7; D perhaps matches TRBD2 (6 bases). Between the trimmed V and J ends, which lost 2 bases and 3 bases, there was a span of 21 bases. There are 17 residues in the CDR3. Germline assignment: CDR1 SGHRS and CDR2 YFSETQ. In DNA form, the CDR3 reads TGCGCCAGCAGCTTCCTACCCCTCCCAGGAGGGGTCTACGAGCAGTACTTC. Protein sequence: CASSFLPLPGGVYEQYF. Looking up the rest from reference TRBV5-1 and TRBJ2-7 gives the full variable domain: KAGVTQTPRYLIKTRGQQVTLSCSPISGHRSVSWYQQTPGQGLQFLFEYFSETQRNKGNFPGRFSGRQFSNSRSEMNVSTLELGDSALYLCASSFLPLPGGVYEQYFGPGTRLTVT.

A remark on this clonotype: An end of the junction does not agree with germline; a read error may underlie this. This chain uses TRBV20-1 with TRBJ2-1; no definite D call. CDR3 size: 13 residues. Germline CDR1 and CDR2: DFQATT and SNEGSKA (reference sequence). CDR3 DNA: TGCAGTCCTAGAGAAACTGGATACAATGAGCAGTTCTTC. This encodes CSPRETGYNEQFF.

This clonotype was recorded a few times. The chain couples TRBV5-1 to TRBJ2-7; D remains unclear. The CDR3 is 13 residues long. The V end lost 7 bases, the J end lost 0 bases, and 11 bases lay between the germline ends. The germline gives CDR1 SGHRS, CDR2 YFSETQ. This CDR3 reads CASVGPTSYEQYF. The CDR3 bases are TGCGCCAGCGTCGGACCCACCTCCTACGAGCAGTACTTC.

A word on this clonotype: A much larger clone differs by one base, so this may be a read error. This rearrangement joins TRBV28 to TRBJ2-1; D call uncertain. The CDR3 sequence is 13 residues long. V shed 4 bases and J shed 6 bases, with 10 bases lying between them. The V gene's germline CDR1 is MDHEN and CDR2 SYDVKM. The CDR3 spells CASSSQLGNEQFF. CDR3 bases: TGTGCCAGCAGTTCCCAGCTTGGCAATGAGCAGTTCTTC.

In this sample, this clonotype turned up a few times. The chain couples TRBV20-1 to TRBJ2-1; 8 nucleotides align to TRBD2. CDR1 and CDR2 from the germline V gene are DFQATT and SNEGSKA (reference sequence). CDR3 length: 16 amino acids. The J segment lost 10 bases and the V segment lost 1 base, leaving 15 bases of the junction unmatched. In nucleotides, the CDR3 is TGCAGTGCTAGAGTCATTCCGGGACTAGTGGGTCTGGAGCAGTTCTTC. It specifies CSARVIPGLVGLEQFF.

This clonotype appeared a few times. V and J are TRBV11-3 and TRBJ2-2; perhaps D is TRBD1 or TRBD2 (7 bases each). Germline CDR1 reads SGHNT; CDR2 reads YENEEA. This CDR3 spans 13 amino acids. The germline V and J ends were trimmed by 8 bases and 6 bases, with 13 bases remaining between them. In DNA form, the CDR3 reads TGTGCCAGCGAACAGGGGAGGGCCGGGGAGCTGTTTTTT. Translating gives CASEQGRAGELFF.

In this sample, this clonotype turned up a few times. CDR3 DNA sequence: TGCAGTGCTAGCCTCCCTAGCGGGAGGACCTACGAGCAGTACTTC. Protein product: CSASLPSGRTYEQYF. This chain links TRBV20-1 with TRBJ2-7, with 11 bases matching TRBD2. The CDR3 sequence is 15 residues long. The junction had 6 bases not matched to a gene; V was cut back by 3 bases and J by 2 bases. Per the germline V gene, CDR1 is DFQATT and CDR2 is SNEGSKA (reference sequence).

This clonotype has only a few counts. The gene calls are TRBV7-6 and TRBJ1-3, with a weak D call TRBD1 (5 bases). This CDR3 has 15 amino acids. Germline values: CDR1 SGHVS, CDR2 FNYEAQ. V was cut by 0 bases and J by 0 bases, with 6 bases left in between. CDR3 region: CASSLARGSGNTIYF. As DNA, the CDR3 is TGTGCCAGCAGCTTAGCAAGGGGCTCTGGAAACACCATATATTTT.

This chain links TRBV4-2 with TRBJ2-5; 12 bases are a match to TRBD2. J lost 2 bases, V lost 0 bases, and 7 bases had no gene match. CDR1 and CDR2 from the germline V gene are LGHNA and YNFKEQ. This CDR3 is built from 18 residues. This chain's CDR3 is CASSQDSLAGGRQETQYF. CDR3 sequence (DNA): TGTGCCAGCAGCCAAGATTCCCTAGCGGGAGGGAGGCAAGAGACCCAGTACTTC.

This clonotype was counted a few times. The chain joins TRBV7-2 to TRBJ1-1, with D possibly being TRBD1 (5 bases). CDR1 and CDR2 (germline): SGHTA, FQGNSA. This CDR3 is built from 15 residues. V was pared by 1 base and J by 6 bases, with 15 bases between. The DNA of the CDR3 is TGTGCCAGCAGCTTAGTCGCCTTCGGAGGGGCTGAAGCTTTCTTT. The encoded protein is CASSLVAFGGAEAFF. Drawing the rest from reference TRBV7-2 and TRBJ1-1, the complete variable domain is GAGVSQSPSNKVTEKGKDVELRCDPISGHTALYWYRQSLGQGLEFLIYFQGNSAPDKSGLPSDRFSAERTGGSVSTLTIQRTQQEDSAVYLCASSLVAFGGAEAFFGQGTRLTVV.

This clonotype was seen many times. The rearrangement links TRBV5-1 to TRBJ1-1, with TRBD1 matching over 9 bases. From germline, CDR1 is SGHRS and CDR2 YFSETQ. After removal of 4 bases from V and 4 bases from J, the junction contained 8 bases not matched to a gene. CDR3 length equals 15 residues. Here the CDR3 reads CASSIGTGPGTEAFF. CDR3 DNA: TGCGCCAGCAGCATCGGGACAGGGCCGGGCACTGAAGCTTTCTTT.

The chain combines TRBV27 with TRBJ2-1; no firm D call. Germline lookup yields CDR1 MNHEY and CDR2 SMNVEV (reference sequence). V lost 6 bases, J lost 3 bases, and 15 bases lay in between. This CDR3 spans 15 amino acids. The CDR3 bases are TGTGCCAGCAGACTCTTGATCCGCGGCTACAATGAGCAGTTCTTC. Amino acid sequence: CASRLLIRGYNEQFF.